This T cell receptor (beta chain) was found in a study of cytomegalovirus exposure and HLA in healthy donors (dated by TCRdb to about 2017). Background on the whole study: An earlier analysis of some 600 of the donors reported 276 Gb of sequence data and 117 million unique TCR beta sequences obtained from around 180 million T cells. About 280 gigabases of sequencing data and tens of millions of unique TCR sequences were included in an early release covering roughly 600 HLA-typed donors. Of the roughly 400 genotyped donors, over 65% fell in the genetic ancestry cluster associated with self-reported Caucasian donors. The aim of the study was to test whether cataloging public T cell receptors could identify signatures of past pathogen exposure. The T cell repertoires of 700 or so subjects were profiled by immunosequencing and related to cytomegalovirus serostatus. A separate validation cohort of roughly 130 different subjects was used in addition to the roughly 700-subject first cohort. To predict cytomegalovirus infection status, the study brought together high-throughput TCR immunosequencing, statistical association of individual TCRs with disease status, and machine learning. In a later analysis, previously published TCR beta repertoires from 670 or so donors were re-analyzed and high-resolution HLA genotyping was added so that TCR occurrence patterns could be studied. Rather than drawing on any new phenotypic data, the later analysis identified candidate immune exposures from TCR beta sequences and the way those sequences occurred across donors. An earlier analysis of about 620 of the donors applied high-throughput TCR beta sequencing to assess whether each TCR beta V gene segment acted as functional or pseudogenic. Donor age, sex, ethnicity and CMV serostatus were compiled alongside the repertoire data. In a later genetic analysis, genome-wide SNP genotypes for about 55% of the roughly 700 donors were used, and that subset was treated as a discovery cohort. Every discovery cohort repertoire had been produced on one sequencing platform. HLA typing included class I and class II loci at four-digit resolution. The number of donors typed differed by locus, with 629-630 for A, B, C, DRB1 and DQB1, roughly 550 for DQA1, about 610 for DPA1, and around 430 for DPB1. Four to six DR-DQ haplotypes were handled as single units for association and clustering, since linkage in the cohort was strong. Across some 400 genotyped donors of the cohort, an average of roughly 250,000 unique TCR beta nucleotide sequences per donor were sequenced, and about a sixth of those sequences were non-productive.

The cohort consisted of some 730 healthy bone marrow donors. All cohort members were sampled while nominally healthy, although unrecorded immune exposures were likely present. The donor was CMV seropositive and was included in the group of approximately 310 seropositive cohort members. Every donor gave a peripheral blood sample, and the peripheral blood mononuclear cells from that sample were used for TCR beta sequencing. Genomic DNA extraction from the blood cell samples was performed with the Qiagen DNeasy Blood Extraction Kit. This clone was picked up a small number of times. The clone's antigen remains unknown. It has no much larger one-base neighbor in the sample; base qualities were not kept. The study at large found these results: Only TCR beta chains were sequenced in this cohort, and the absence of alpha or paired-chain data limited detectable features. The earlier analysis of 450 to 700 of the donors excluded some 15 rarely observed V segments, including chromosome 9 orphons, because counts were too low. A total of roughly 160 TCR beta chains were listed by the study as associated with cytomegalovirus. Strong co-occurrence of HLA alleles, especially DR and DQ, made assigning TCR associations to individual alleles difficult. In an earlier analysis of 587 of the donors, most TCR beta V segments appeared in productive rearrangements about 90% or about 30% of the time, broadly matching IMGT annotations. HLA typing was unavailable for some donors at each locus, so association tests used only the typed subset. A further reported finding was that TCR beta sequences accurately predicted the HLA-A and HLA-B alleles for most subjects in the first cohort. Some IMGT-functional V segments, including TRBV6-2 and TRBV6-3, could not be told apart with the 87-base-pair reads, so those segments were excluded. In a later analysis, TCR association rates were found to vary across HLA loci, with the most associated TCRs seen for DRB1 alleles and the fewest for HLA-C alleles. A cluster of highly shared sequence variants was judged likely to represent a technical artifact of the sequencing pipeline. In a later analysis, several top co-occurrence clusters were reported to appear linked to parvovirus B19, influenza, CMV and Epstein-Barr virus. Most CMV-associated TCR beta chains appeared to be HLA-restricted in a later analysis, and the HLA associations seemed to be driven largely by CMV exposure. While some public TCRs were present in many individuals, most TCR sequences turned up only very rarely across donors. According to a later genetic analysis, donors in an Asian-associated ancestry cluster had fewer N-insertions in productive TCRs than the roughly 700-donor mean. A later genetic analysis associated a missense DCLRE1C variant with V-gene and J-gene trimming of TCR beta chains, and an independent cohort replicated the association. Correlated functional status among segregating V segments might be attributable to linkage disequilibrium, but an unknown experimental factor could not be ruled out. Presence/absence analyses assumed roughly uniform sequencing depth across donors, an assumption that may not hold. Three of the identified cytomegalovirus-associated TCR beta chains were confirmed in vitro to be specific for cytomegalovirus antigens. The authors suggested that the approach could potentially be generalized to other disease states and immunological phenotypes. Cytomegalovirus status was reported to be diagnosed by the classifier with high specificity and sensitivity in both the original and validation cohorts. In a later analysis, HLA-associated TCR beta chains were found to be more clonally expanded and to have lower generation probabilities than equally common non-associated chains. CMV serostatus was the only immune exposure information available for the cohort. Specific HLA alleles were associated with over 15,000 TCR beta sequences at a false discovery rate of 0.05 in a later analysis.

The receptor library was made with the immunoSEQ multiplex PCR assay. For the multiplex PCR, a mixture combining 60 forward primers for TCR Vbeta segments and 13 reverse primers for TCR Jbeta segments was used. A multiplex PCR assay on genomic DNA amplified the CDR3 region of rearranged TCR beta genes. The Illumina HiSeq System was used to sequence the amplified TCR beta libraries as 87-base-pair reads. The authors' analysis ran thus. A later analysis counted approximately 84 million unique TCR beta chains across the 650 to 800 repertoires, and 9 million to 14 million of these chains were shared by at least two donors. To remove PCR and sequencing errors, raw reads were error-corrected and collapsed into unique sequences using a nearest-neighbor algorithm that merged closely related sequences. To assign V, D and J gene segments, CDR3 sequences were aligned to IMGT reference sequences. For a sequence to be retained, a match of at least six nucleotides was required to both a V gene segment and a J gene segment. Rearrangements were classified as productive when the CDR3 lacked stop codons and remained in frame with V and J, and all other rearrangements were classified as non-productive. CDR3 was defined by IMGT convention, running from the second conserved V-encoded cysteine to the conserved J-encoded phenylalanine. The earlier analysis of about 560 of the donors excluded any sequence lacking an unambiguous match to a single V gene segment. In an earlier analysis of approximately 500 of the donors, a V segment was called functional when productive rearrangements were above 56.7%, and segregating when the standard deviation between donors exceeded 5%. To diagnose cytomegalovirus status from the catalog of TCR beta chain sequences, a statistical classification framework was built. A later analysis assigned V and J genes by comparing TCR nucleotide sequences with IMGT/GENE-DB human TR gene sequences. A later analysis assigned CDR3 sequences and most-parsimonious VDJ recombination scenarios with the TCRdist pipeline. In a later analysis, each TCR beta chain was defined by its CDR3 amino acid sequence together with its V-gene family, and reads without a unique V-gene family were excluded. A later analysis removed 550 to 700 highly shared, low-generation-probability nucleotide sequences to deal with suspected cross-contamination and a sequencing artifact. In a later analysis, a clonal expansion index was calculated for each public chain from normalized within-repertoire ranks of inferred template counts. In a later analysis, generation probabilities were computed with a VDJ recombination model fitted to out-of-frame rearrangements, and the resulting probabilities were checked against IGoR. A later analysis scored TCR-TCR, TCR-HLA and TCR-CMV co-occurrence with hypergeometric tests, applying a repertoire-size bias correction to TCR pairs. In a later analysis, false discovery rates were estimated by permuting HLA or CMV assignments 20 times. In a later analysis, co-occurring TCRs were grouped with DBSCAN, and TCRdist sequence similarity was added when clustering was performed within HLA-allele-positive subsets. Repertoires with fewer than 30,000 or more than 120,000 public chains, plus five repertoires with anomalous nucleotide sharing, were excluded from co-occurrence clustering. TCRdb mirrors the immuneACCESS table, restricted to in-frame sequences. Some clones are absent from its copies; in checked studies, under half trace to an unresolved V gene, and the reason for the others is unknown. The V and J calls and clone size come from that table; D and trimming were worked out from the DNA. The sample table holds 210,000 or so clones, of which approximately 82% were seen once. Roughly 10% of the sample comes from the top ten.

V drops 6 bases and J drops 1 base, leaving 9 bases in between. As encoded in the germline V gene, CDR1 is ENHRY while CDR2 is SYGVKD. Inclusive of the bounding cysteine and phenylalanine, the CDR3 is 13 residues long. The entry retains the CDR3 DNA only, 39 bases that are in frame from base 1. The TCR originated in a woman aged 45-65 years in good health and CMV-seropositive. The V and J segments used are TRBV10-3 and TRBJ1-1; the D gene is perhaps TRBD1, on 5 matching bases. The sample taken for sequencing was PBMCs. Here is the DNA: TGTGCCATCAGGACAGACACGAACACTGAAGCTTTCTTT. This sequence encodes CAIRTDTNTEAFF.